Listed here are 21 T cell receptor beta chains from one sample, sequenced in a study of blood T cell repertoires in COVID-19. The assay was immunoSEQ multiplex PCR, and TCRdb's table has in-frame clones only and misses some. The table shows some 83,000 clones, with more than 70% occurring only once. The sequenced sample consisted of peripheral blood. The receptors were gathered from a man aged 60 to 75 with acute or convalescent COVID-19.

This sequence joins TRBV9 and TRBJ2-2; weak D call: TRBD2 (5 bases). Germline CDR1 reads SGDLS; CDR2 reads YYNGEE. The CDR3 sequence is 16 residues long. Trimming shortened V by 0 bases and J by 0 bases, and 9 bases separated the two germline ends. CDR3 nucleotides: TGTGCCAGCAGCGTAGCTCGAGCGGCGAACACCGGGGAGCTGTTTTTT. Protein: CASSVARAANTGELFF.

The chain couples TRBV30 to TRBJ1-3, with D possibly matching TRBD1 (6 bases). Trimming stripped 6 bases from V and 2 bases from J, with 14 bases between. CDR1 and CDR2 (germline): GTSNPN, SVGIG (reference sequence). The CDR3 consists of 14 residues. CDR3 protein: CACRLRTAGNTIYF. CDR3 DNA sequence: TGTGCCTGTCGGCTCCGGACAGCTGGAAACACCATATATTTT.

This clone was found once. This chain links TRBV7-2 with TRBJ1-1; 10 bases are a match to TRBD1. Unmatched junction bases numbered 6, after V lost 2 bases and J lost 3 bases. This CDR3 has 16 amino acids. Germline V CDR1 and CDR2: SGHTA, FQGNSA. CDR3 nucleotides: TGTGCCAGCAGCTTATCGGGGGGACAGGGGTACACTGAAGCTTTCTTT. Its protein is CASSLSGGQGYTEAFF.

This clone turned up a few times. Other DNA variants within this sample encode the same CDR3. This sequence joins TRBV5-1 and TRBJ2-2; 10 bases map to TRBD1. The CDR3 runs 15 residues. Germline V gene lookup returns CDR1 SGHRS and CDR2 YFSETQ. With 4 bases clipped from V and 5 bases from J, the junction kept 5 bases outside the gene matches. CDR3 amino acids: CASSKGQGRTGELFF. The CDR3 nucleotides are TGCGCCAGCAGCAAGGGACAGGGGAGGACCGGGGAGCTGTTTTTT.

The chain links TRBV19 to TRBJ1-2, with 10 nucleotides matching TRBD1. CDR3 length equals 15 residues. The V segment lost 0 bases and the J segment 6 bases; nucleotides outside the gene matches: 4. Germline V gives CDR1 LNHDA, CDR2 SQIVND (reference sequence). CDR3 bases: TGTGCCAGTAGTATAGAGGACAGGGGGTTTGATGGCTACACCTTC. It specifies CASSIEDRGFDGYTF.

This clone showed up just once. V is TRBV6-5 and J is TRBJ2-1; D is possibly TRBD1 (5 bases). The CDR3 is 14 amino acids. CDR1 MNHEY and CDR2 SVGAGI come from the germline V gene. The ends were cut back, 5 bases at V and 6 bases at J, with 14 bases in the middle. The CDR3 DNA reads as TGTGCCAGCAGTCCCAGGGTGCAGTTCAATGAGCAGTTCTTC. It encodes CASSPRVQFNEQFF.

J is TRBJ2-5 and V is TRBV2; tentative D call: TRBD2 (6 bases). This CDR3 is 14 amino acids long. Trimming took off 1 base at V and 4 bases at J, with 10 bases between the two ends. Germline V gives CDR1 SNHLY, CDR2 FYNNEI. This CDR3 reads CASSEVREPETQYF. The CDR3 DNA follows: TGTGCCAGCAGTGAAGTGCGGGAACCAGAGACCCAGTACTTC.

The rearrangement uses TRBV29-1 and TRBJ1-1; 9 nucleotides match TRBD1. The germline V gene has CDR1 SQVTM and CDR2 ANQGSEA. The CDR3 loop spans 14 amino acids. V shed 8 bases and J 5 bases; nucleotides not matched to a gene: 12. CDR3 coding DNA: TGCAGCACTTCGCTACAGGGGGCCGTTACTGAAGCTTTCTTT. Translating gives CSTSLQGAVTEAFF.

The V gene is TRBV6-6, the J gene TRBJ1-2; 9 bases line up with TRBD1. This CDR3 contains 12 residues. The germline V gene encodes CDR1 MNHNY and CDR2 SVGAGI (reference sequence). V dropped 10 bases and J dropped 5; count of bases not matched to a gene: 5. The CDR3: CATMTGGYGYTF. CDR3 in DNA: TGTGCCACCATGACAGGGGGTTATGGCTACACCTTC.

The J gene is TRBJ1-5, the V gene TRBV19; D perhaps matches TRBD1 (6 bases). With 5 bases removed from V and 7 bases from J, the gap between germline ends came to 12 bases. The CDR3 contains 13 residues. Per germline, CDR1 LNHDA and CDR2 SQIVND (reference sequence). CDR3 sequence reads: CASSLQGLQPQHF. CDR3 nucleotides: TGTGCCAGTAGTCTGCAGGGGTTGCAGCCCCAGCATTTT.

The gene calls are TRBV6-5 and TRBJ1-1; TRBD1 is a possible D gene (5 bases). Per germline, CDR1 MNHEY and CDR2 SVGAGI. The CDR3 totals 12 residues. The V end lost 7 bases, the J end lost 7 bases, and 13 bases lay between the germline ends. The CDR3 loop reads CASIAPQDEAFF. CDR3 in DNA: TGTGCCAGCATAGCCCCACAGGATGAAGCTTTCTTT.

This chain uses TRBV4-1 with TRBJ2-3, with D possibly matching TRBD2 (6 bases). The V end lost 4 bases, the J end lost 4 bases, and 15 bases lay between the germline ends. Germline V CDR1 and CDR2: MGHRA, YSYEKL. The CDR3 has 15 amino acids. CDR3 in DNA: TGCGCCAGCAGCCGGGACTCTTATGTGGCAGATACGCAGTATTTT. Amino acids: CASSRDSYVADTQYF.

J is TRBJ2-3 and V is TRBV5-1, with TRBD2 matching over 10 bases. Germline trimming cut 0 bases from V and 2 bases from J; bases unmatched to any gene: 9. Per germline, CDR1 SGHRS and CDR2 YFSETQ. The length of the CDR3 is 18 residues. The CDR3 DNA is TGCGCCAGCAGCTTGGCGGGTAGCGGGGGGCCCAACACAGATACGCAGTATTTT. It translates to CASSLAGSGGPNTDTQYF.

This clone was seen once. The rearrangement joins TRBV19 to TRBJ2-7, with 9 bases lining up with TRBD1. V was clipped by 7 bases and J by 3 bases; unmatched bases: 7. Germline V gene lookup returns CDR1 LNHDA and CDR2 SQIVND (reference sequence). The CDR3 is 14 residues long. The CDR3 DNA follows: TGTGCCAGTAAACAAAGGACAGGGGACTACGAGCAGTACTTC. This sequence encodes CASKQRTGDYEQYF.

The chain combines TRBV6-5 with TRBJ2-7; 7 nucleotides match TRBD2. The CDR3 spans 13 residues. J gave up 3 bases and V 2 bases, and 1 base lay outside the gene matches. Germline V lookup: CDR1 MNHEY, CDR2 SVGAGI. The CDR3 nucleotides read TGTGCCAGCAGTTACGGACTAGACTACGAGCAGTACTTC. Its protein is CASSYGLDYEQYF.

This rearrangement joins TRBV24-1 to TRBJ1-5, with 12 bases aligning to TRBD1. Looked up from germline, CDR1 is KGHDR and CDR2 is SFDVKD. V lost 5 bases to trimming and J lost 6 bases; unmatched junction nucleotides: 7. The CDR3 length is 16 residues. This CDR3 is CATSARDRGHGQPQHF. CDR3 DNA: TGTGCCACCAGTGCCAGGGACAGGGGGCACGGTCAGCCCCAGCATTTT.

CDR3 residues: CASTANRAGIYEQYF. In DNA form, the CDR3 reads TGCGCCAGCACAGCCAACAGGGCAGGAATCTACGAGCAGTACTTC. The chain employs TRBV5-1 and TRBJ2-7; weak D call: TRBD1 (6 bases). The ends were cut back, 6 bases at V and 3 bases at J, with 19 bases in the middle. In germline, CDR1 is SGHRS, CDR2 YFSETQ. The CDR3 length is 15 residues.

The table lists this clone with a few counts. DNA for the CDR3: TGTGCCAGCAGCCAAGATCCCGACAGGGGTATAGCCCAGTACTTC. Translation gives CASSQDPDRGIAQYF. The chain is built from TRBV3-1 (or the pseudogene TRBV3-2) and TRBJ2-5; TRBD1 matches 8 bases. The CDR3 is 15 residues long. Germline assignment: CDR1 LGHDT and CDR2 YNNKEL (reference sequence). The ends lost 0 bases at V and 9 bases at J; junction bases unmatched: 9.

This chain's CDR3 is CASSLVGQQETQYF. DNA for the CDR3: TGTGCCAGCAGCTTAGTAGGACAGCAAGAGACCCAGTACTTC. The chain combines TRBV7-8 with TRBJ2-5, with D possibly being TRBD1 (6 bases). V gave up 1 base and J gave up 2 bases, with 8 bases separating them. The CDR3 runs 14 residues. The germline CDR1 and CDR2 sequences are SGHVS and FQNEAQ.

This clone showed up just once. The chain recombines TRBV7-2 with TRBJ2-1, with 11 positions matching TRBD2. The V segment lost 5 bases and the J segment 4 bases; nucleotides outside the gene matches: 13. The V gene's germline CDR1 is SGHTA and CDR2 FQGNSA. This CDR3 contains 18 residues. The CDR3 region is CASSPRASGRTGYNEQFF. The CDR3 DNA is TGTGCCAGCAGCCCTCGGGCTAGCGGGAGGACGGGTTACAATGAGCAGTTCTTC.

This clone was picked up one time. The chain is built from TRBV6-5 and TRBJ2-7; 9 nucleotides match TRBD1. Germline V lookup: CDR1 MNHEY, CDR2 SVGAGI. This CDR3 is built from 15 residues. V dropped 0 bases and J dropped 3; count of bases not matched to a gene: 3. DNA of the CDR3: TGTGCCAGCAGTTACTCAGGGACAGGGAACTACGAGCAGTACTTC. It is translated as CASSYSGTGNYEQYF.